This T cell receptor (beta chain) emerged from a study of patients and donors after allogeneic stem cell transplantation. TCRdb analysed the RT-PCR reads with MiXCR anew, one entry per CDR3 protein. The sample contains more than 850,000 distinct CDR3 sequences, more than 15% of which appear only once. Trimming removed 6 bases from V and 5 bases from J, with 13 bases in between. This CDR3 has 13 amino acids. Germline V lookup: CDR1 LNHDA, CDR2 SQIVND (reference sequence). This clonotype was observed a handful of times. The TCR originated in a human donor who was either an allogeneic HSCT recipient or a stem cell or donor lymphocyte infusion donor (not recorded which). It is not recorded whose cells these are; they may come from a transplant donor. What was sequenced was blood, either unsorted or a sorted T cell fraction (not recorded which). The chain combines TRBV19 with TRBJ1-1, with D possibly being TRBD1 (5 bases). The CDR3 DNA is TGTGCCAGTAGGGCCTCCGGGGGGACTGAAGCTTTCTTT. Translation gives CASRASGGTEAFF.